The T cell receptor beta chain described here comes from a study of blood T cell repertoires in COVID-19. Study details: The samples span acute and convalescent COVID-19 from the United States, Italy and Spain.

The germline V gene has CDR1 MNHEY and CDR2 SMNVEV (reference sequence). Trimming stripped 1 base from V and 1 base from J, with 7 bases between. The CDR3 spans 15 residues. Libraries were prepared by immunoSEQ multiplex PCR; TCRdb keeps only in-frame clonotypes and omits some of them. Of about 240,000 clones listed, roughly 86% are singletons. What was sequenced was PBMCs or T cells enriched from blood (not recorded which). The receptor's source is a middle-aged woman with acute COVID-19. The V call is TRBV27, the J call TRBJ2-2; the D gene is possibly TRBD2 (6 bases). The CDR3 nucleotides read TGTGCCAGCAGTTTATTCGGGGGGAACACCGGGGAGCTGTTTTTT. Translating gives CASSLFGGNTGELFF.